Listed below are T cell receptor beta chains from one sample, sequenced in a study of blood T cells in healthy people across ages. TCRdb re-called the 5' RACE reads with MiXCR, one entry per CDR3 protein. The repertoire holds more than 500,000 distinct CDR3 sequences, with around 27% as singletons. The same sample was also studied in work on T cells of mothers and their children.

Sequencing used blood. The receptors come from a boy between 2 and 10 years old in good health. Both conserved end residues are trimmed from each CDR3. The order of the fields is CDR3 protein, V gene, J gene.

CDR3: ASSLGQEAYEQY
V: TRBV5-1
J: TRBJ2-7

CDR3: ASSLGSVYGYT
V: TRBV12-3/TRBV12-4
J: TRBJ1-2

CDR3: ASSQDGTDPETQY
V: TRBV4-1
J: TRBJ2-5

CDR3: SAPSHMNNEQF
V: TRBV20-1
J: TRBJ2-1

CDR3: ASHHRGTEIEAF
V: TRBV12-3/TRBV12-4
J: TRBJ1-1

CDR3: ASSVGVSTQGNGYT
V: TRBV9
J: TRBJ1-2

CDR3: ASSKRGPGNEQY
V: TRBV7-9
J: TRBJ2-7

CDR3: ASSIDGAGNYGYT
V: TRBV19
J: TRBJ1-2

CDR3: ASKAYRDGYT
V: TRBV2
J: TRBJ1-2

CDR3: ASSNGLASVQETQY
V: TRBV10-2
J: TRBJ2-5

CDR3: SARQSSRTQY
V: TRBV20-1
J: .

CDR3: AISDADQPQH
V: TRBV10-3
J: TRBJ1-5